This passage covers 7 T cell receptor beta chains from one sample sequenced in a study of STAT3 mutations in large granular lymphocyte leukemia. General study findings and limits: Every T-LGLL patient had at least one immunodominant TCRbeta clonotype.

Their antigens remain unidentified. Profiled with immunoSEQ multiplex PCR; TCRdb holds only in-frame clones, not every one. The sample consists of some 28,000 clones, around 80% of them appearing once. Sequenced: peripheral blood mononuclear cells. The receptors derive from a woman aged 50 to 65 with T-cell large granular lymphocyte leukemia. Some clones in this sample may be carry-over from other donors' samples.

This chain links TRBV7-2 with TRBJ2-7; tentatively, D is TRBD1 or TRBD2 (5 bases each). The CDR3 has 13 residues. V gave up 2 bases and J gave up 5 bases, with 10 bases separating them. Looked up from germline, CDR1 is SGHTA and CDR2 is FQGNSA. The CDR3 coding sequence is TGTGCCAGCAGCTTACAGGGAGTCCACGAGCAGTACTTC. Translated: CASSLQGVHEQYF.

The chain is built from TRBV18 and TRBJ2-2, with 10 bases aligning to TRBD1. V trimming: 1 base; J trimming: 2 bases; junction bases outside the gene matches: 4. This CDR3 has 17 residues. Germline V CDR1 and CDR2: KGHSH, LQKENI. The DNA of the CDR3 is TGTGCCAGCTCACCACAGGGACAGGGGATAAACACCGGGGAGCTGTTTTTT. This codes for CASSPQGQGINTGELFF.

CDR3 in amino acids: CASSLDGHYGYTF. Written as DNA, the CDR3 is TGTGCCAGCAGCTTGGATGGACACTATGGCTACACCTTC. This chain connects TRBV5-5 to TRBJ1-2, with unresolved D. Trimming removed 0 bases from V and 3 bases from J, with 6 bases in between. CDR3 size: 13 residues. Germline CDR1 SGHKS, CDR2 YYEKEE (reference sequence).

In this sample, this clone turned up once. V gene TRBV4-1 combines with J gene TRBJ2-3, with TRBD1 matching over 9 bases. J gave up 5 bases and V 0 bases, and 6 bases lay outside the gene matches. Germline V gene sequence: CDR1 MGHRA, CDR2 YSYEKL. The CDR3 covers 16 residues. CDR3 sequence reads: CASSQDWTGAQDTQYF. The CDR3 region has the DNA TGCGCCAGCAGCCAAGACTGGACAGGGGCCCAAGATACGCAGTATTTT.

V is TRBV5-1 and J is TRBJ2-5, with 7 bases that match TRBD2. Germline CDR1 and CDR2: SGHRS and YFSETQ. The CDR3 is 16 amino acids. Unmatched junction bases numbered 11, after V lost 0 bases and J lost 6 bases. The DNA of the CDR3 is TGCGCCAGCAGCTTGGAGCAGGGAGGGAGGATAAAGACCCAGTACTTC. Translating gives CASSLEQGGRIKTQYF.

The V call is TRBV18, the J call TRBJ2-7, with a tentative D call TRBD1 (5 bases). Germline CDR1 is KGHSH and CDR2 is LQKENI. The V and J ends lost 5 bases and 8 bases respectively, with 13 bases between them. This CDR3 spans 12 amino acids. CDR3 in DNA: TGTGCCAGCTCAACGGACAAGTCCAAGCAGTACTTC. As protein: CASSTDKSKQYF.

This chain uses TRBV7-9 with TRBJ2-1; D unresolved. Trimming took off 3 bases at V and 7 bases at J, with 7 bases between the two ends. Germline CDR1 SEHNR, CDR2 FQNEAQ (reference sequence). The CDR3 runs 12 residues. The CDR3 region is CASSFEVNEQFF. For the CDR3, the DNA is TGTGCCAGCAGCTTTGAGGTTAATGAGCAGTTCTTC.